The 22 T cell receptor beta chains given below trace back to one sample, sequenced in a study of T cell responses to AZD1222 COVID-19 vaccine. The protocol was immunoSEQ multiplex PCR, while the TCRdb copy is restricted to in-frame clones and leaves out a portion. The sample carries 100,000 to 150,000 clones, approximately 90% recorded once. Here the sequenced sample was peripheral blood, taken 28 days after the second dose of the MenACWY control vaccine. Every receptor here comes from an adult who received the MenACWY meningococcal vaccine as a control.

The V call is TRBV6-5, the J call TRBJ1-4; unclear D gene. The CDR3 has 14 residues. Germline V gene lookup returns CDR1 MNHEY and CDR2 SVGAGI. Trimming shortened V by 1 base and J by 8 bases, and 11 bases separated the two germline ends. Here the CDR3 reads CASSYYSPKEKLFF. DNA for the CDR3: TGTGCCAGCAGTTACTATTCCCCGAAAGAAAAACTGTTTTTT.

J is TRBJ2-1 and V is TRBV6-5; TRBD2 is a possible D gene (7 bases). V gave up 4 bases and J gave up 6 bases, with 16 bases separating them. Germline V gives CDR1 MNHEY, CDR2 SVGAGI. The CDR3 totals 15 residues. The CDR3 nucleotides are TGTGCCAGCAGTTCACCTTGGGGAGGGGGCAATGAGCAGTTCTTC. It translates to CASSSPWGGGNEQFF.

The rearrangement uses TRBV7-2 and TRBJ2-5; D is unclear. V was shortened by 5 bases and J by 5 bases, with 15 bases between the two germline ends. The CDR3 extends over 14 amino acids. The germline V gene has CDR1 SGHTA and CDR2 FQGNSA. This CDR3 reads CASSPRARWETQYF. For the CDR3, the DNA is TGTGCCAGCAGCCCCCGGGCTAGATGGGAGACCCAGTACTTC.

This clone has more than one count but fewer than ten. V gene TRBV10-3 combines with J gene TRBJ2-1; a weak D match, TRBD2 (5 bases). The CDR3 totals 17 residues. Per germline, CDR1 ENHRY and CDR2 SYGVKD. Trimming left V 2 bases short and J 8 bases short, with 22 bases between. The CDR3 sequence is CAISERASLYSWDEQFF. Written as DNA, the CDR3 is TGTGCCATCAGTGAGAGGGCTAGCCTATATTCCTGGGATGAGCAGTTCTTC.

The chain joins TRBV7-9 to TRBJ1-4; maybe TRBD1 (6 bases). The ends were cut back, 5 bases at V and 5 bases at J, with 15 bases in the middle. The CDR3 spans 15 residues. Per germline, CDR1 SEHNR and CDR2 FQNEAQ (reference sequence). DNA for the CDR3: TGTGCCAGCAGCCCAGGGGACACGCAAAATGAAAAACTGTTTTTT. This encodes CASSPGDTQNEKLFF.

This chain uses TRBV18 with TRBJ1-4, with D uncertain. Germline V gives CDR1 KGHSH, CDR2 LQKENI. V was pared by 1 base and J by 3 bases, with 3 bases between. The CDR3 runs 13 residues. In nucleotides, the CDR3 is TGTGCCAGCTCACCACTTGCTAATGAAAAACTGTTTTTT. Translation gives CASSPLANEKLFF.

The genes are TRBV5-4 and TRBJ2-7; 10 bases are a match to TRBD1. Looked up from germline, CDR1 is SGHNT and CDR2 is YYREEE (reference sequence). J gave up 5 bases and V 4 bases, and 9 bases lay outside the gene matches. The CDR3 covers 15 residues. The CDR3 DNA reads as TGTGCCAGCAGCCTGAAGGGACAGGGGACCCACGAGCAGTACTTC. It specifies CASSLKGQGTHEQYF.

V is TRBV18 and J is TRBJ2-5; D is uncertain. The CDR3 covers 13 residues. Germline values: CDR1 KGHSH, CDR2 LQKENI. V dropped 3 bases and J dropped 3 bases, with 8 bases sitting between them. DNA for the CDR3: TGTGCCAGCTCACCTGGCACTAAAGAGACCCAGTACTTC. It translates to CASSPGTKETQYF. The whole variable domain, remainder taken from reference TRBV18 and TRBJ2-5, is NAGVMQNPRHLVRRRGQEARLRCSPMKGHSHVYWYRQLPEEGLKFMVYLQKENIIDESGMPKERFSAEFPKEGPSILRIQQVVRGDSAAYFCASSPGTKETQYFGPGTRLLVL.

The rearrangement joins TRBV4-2 to TRBJ2-1; D is uncertain. Germline V gene data show CDR1 as LGHNA and CDR2 as YNFKEQ. The CDR3 has 15 amino acids. With 0 bases removed from V and 5 bases from J, the gap between germline ends came to 11 bases. The CDR3 DNA reads TGTGCCAGCAGCCAAGATCTAACTAAGAACAATGAGCAGTTCTTC. Translating it yields CASSQDLTKNNEQFF.

The chain couples TRBV9 to TRBJ1-2; perhaps TRBD1 as D (6 bases). Trimming cost V 7 bases and J 7 bases, with 11 bases left between them. The CDR3 runs to 11 residues. Per germline, CDR1 SGDLS and CDR2 YYNGEE. The CDR3 nucleotides are TGTGCCAGCGGGGGGGCAGGTGGCTACACCTTC. Amino acids: CASGGAGGYTF.

The chain employs TRBV15 and TRBJ2-1; 8 bases are a match to TRBD2. From germline, CDR1 is LNHNV and CDR2 YYDKDF (reference sequence). Germline trimming cut 7 bases from V and 3 bases from J; bases unmatched to any gene: 14. The CDR3 has 17 amino acids. CDR3 region: CATKGPGGMDYYNEQFF. CDR3 coding DNA: TGTGCCACCAAGGGCCCGGGAGGGATGGACTACTACAATGAGCAGTTCTTC.

For this clone: The sample has other DNA sequences that encode this CDR3 too. The chain uses TRBV11-2 and TRBJ2-7; D remains ambiguous. V dropped 1 base and J dropped 2 bases, with 6 bases sitting between them. The CDR3 sequence is 13 residues long. CDR1 and CDR2 (germline): SGHAT, FQNNGV. CDR3 amino acids: CASSLGPAYEQYF. CDR3 nucleotide sequence: TGTGCCAGCAGCTTAGGCCCCGCCTACGAGCAGTACTTC.

V usage is TRBV29-1 and J usage is TRBJ1-6; a weak D match, TRBD1 (6 bases). The CDR3 is 14 residues long. CDR1 SQVTM and CDR2 ANQGSEA come from the germline V gene. Trimming cost V 4 bases and J 5 bases, with 12 bases left between them. The CDR3 coding sequence is TGCAGCGTTGCGACAGGCACGCATAATTCACCCCTCCACTTT. This sequence encodes CSVATGTHNSPLHF.

J is TRBJ1-1 and V is TRBV6-6, with no clear D. Trimming stripped 2 bases from V and 2 bases from J, with 9 bases between. The CDR3 loop spans 14 amino acids. CDR1 is MNHNY and CDR2 is SVGAGI in the germline V gene (reference sequence). CDR3 DNA: TGTGCCAGCAGTTACGGGCAGCTAAACACTGAAGCTTTCTTT. Protein: CASSYGQLNTEAFF.

V usage is TRBV13 and J usage is TRBJ1-1; unclear D gene. The CDR3 is made up of 14 amino acids. Per germline, CDR1 PRHDT and CDR2 FYEKMQ (reference sequence). V was pared by 6 bases and J by 2 bases, with 13 bases between. DNA of the CDR3: TGTGCCAGCAGAACCGGGAGCCTTAACACTGAAGCTTTCTTT. Its translation is CASRTGSLNTEAFF.

This chain uses TRBV2 with TRBJ1-1; D gene ambiguous. The V gene's germline CDR1 is SNHLY and CDR2 FYNNEI. The CDR3 is made up of 12 amino acids. Trimming removed 7 bases at V and 0 bases at J, with 6 bases between. The CDR3 spells CASTGLNTEAFF. In nucleotides, the CDR3 is TGTGCCAGCACAGGTCTGAACACTGAAGCTTTCTTT.

The chain carries TRBV28 and TRBJ1-1; 11 positions agree with TRBD1. With V trimmed by 3 bases and J by 4 bases, 4 bases remained unmatched. The CDR3 runs to 15 residues. Germline values: CDR1 MDHEN, CDR2 SYDVKM. CDR3 amino acids: CASSFRTGGGTEAFF. For the CDR3, the DNA is TGTGCCAGCAGTTTTCGGACAGGGGGCGGCACTGAAGCTTTCTTT.

V and J are TRBV5-1 and TRBJ2-3, with 7 bases that match TRBD1. The junction had 10 bases not matched to a gene; V was cut back by 0 bases and J by 0 bases. Looked up from germline, CDR1 is SGHRS and CDR2 is YFSETQ. This CDR3 region has 18 residues. The CDR3 protein is CASSLAPTGIASTDTQYF. The CDR3 DNA sequence: TGCGCCAGCAGCTTGGCCCCGACAGGGATCGCAAGCACAGATACGCAGTATTTT. Together with reference TRBV5-1 and TRBJ2-3, the CDR3 gives the full variable domain: KAGVTQTPRYLIKTRGQQVTLSCSPISGHRSVSWYQQTPGQGLQFLFEYFSETQRNKGNFPGRFSGRQFSNSRSEMNVSTLELGDSALYLCASSLAPTGIASTDTQYFGPGTRLTVL.

A single count supports this clone. The rearrangement joins TRBV4-2 to TRBJ2-1; 14 nucleotides line up with TRBD2. The V gene's germline CDR1 is LGHNA and CDR2 YNFKEQ. Losses at the gene ends were 0 bases for V and 10 bases for J; bases not matched to a gene: 8. The CDR3 consists of 17 residues. CDR3 sequence (DNA): TGTGCCAGCAGCCAAGATGGGACTAGCGGGGGCCTGGGGGAGCAGTTCTTC. Translated, it gives CASSQDGTSGGLGEQFF.

CDR3 sequence (DNA): TGTGCCAGCAGCCAAGATGAGAGAGCCAAAAACATTCAGTACTTC. Protein: CASSQDERAKNIQYF. The V call is TRBV14, the J call TRBJ2-4; D is unclear. In germline, CDR1 is SGHDN, CDR2 FVKESK. This CDR3 is built from 15 residues. V lost 0 bases, J lost 0 bases, and 6 bases lay in between.

The chain employs TRBV4-1 and TRBJ2-5; TRBD2 agrees at 8 bases. The CDR3 is 15 amino acids. The germline gives CDR1 MGHRA, CDR2 YSYEKL. Trimming took 4 bases from V and 2 from J; bases not matched to a gene: 6. CDR3 DNA: TGCGCCAGCAGCCCGGGAGCGGGGGAACAAGAGACCCAGTACTTC. Translating gives CASSPGAGEQETQYF.

This chain connects TRBV2 to TRBJ1-1; D gene uncertain. The V end was cut by 6 bases, the J end by 1 base, with 9 bases between. Germline V gene lookup returns CDR1 SNHLY and CDR2 FYNNEI. The CDR3 covers 13 residues. The CDR3 sequence: CASSRTGNTEAFF. The CDR3, as DNA: TGTGCCAGCAGCCGGACCGGGAACACTGAAGCTTTCTTT.